This T cell receptor (beta chain) was sequenced during a study of T cells after yellow fever vaccination. Study information: Those fractions that held only low numbers of cells were prepared using the SMART-Seq v4 Ultra Low Input RNA kit.

Trimming removed 2 bases from V and 7 bases from J, with 9 bases in between. In germline, CDR1 is SGHTA, CDR2 FQGTGA. The CDR3 length is 14 residues. Each CDR3 protein gets one entry after TCRdb re-called the 5' RACE reads with MiXCR. The table lists approximately 170,000 distinct CDR3 sequences, 8% to 13% of them singletons, with 36% in the top ten. The study's findings and limits: Detected again after the booster were most primary-vaccination clones, at 95% to 98% CD4 and approximately 85% CD8.

There are a few counts of this clonotype. The antigen is unknown. The chain employs TRBV7-3 and TRBJ1-6; D possibly corresponds to TRBD1 (5 bases). This receptor was identified in a man in his late teens or twenties who received the YFV17D yellow fever vaccine. This material consisted of CD8+ T cells sorted from PBMCs, taken 15 days after the yellow fever booster vaccination. CDR3 loop: CASSLGEGNSPLHF. CDR3 in DNA: TGTGCCAGCAGCTTAGGGGAGGGGAATTCACCCCTCCACTTT.